The following is a T cell receptor beta chain sequence with its context. The antigen it recognizes is unknown. There are no base qualities to consult, and no much larger clone falls within one base. TCR beta repertoires were profiled from peripheral blood of roughly twelve young patients with multiple sclerosis to demonstrate the VDJtools post-analysis software. The multiple sclerosis patients were children and adolescents between roughly 6 and 17 years of age. The entry originates in a study of post-analysis software for immune sequencing data (dated by TCRdb to between 2014 and 2017). Turning to the overall study: Relapsing-remitting, secondary progressive and progressive-relapsing multiple sclerosis were recorded as disease courses, and subtype annotation was lacking for some patients. The patient repertoires were compared against approximately ten previously published healthy control repertoires obtained from donors aged roughly 6 to 28 years. A subset of samples was prepared in parallel using single-end sample barcoding, then pooled and co-amplified after Illumina adapter ligation. What the authors observed across the whole study: Four to six TRBV segments, including TRBV5-6, TRBV5-1 and TRBV20-1, were significantly more frequent in patients than controls. Normalized Chao1 diversity was significantly lower in multiple sclerosis patients than controls, suggesting substantial peripheral T-cell clonal expansion. Direct clustering with F measure showed strong co-clustering of samples prepared in the same batch, prompting a batch-effect correction. The control group was slightly older than the multiple sclerosis patient group.

CDR1 SNHLY and CDR2 FYNNEI were looked up in the germline V gene. V is cut by 7 bases and J by 8 bases, and the space between the germline ends is 11 bases. From the cysteine up to the phenylalanine, the CDR3 has a length of 11 residues. The kept DNA is CDR3 alone, 33 bases in frame from the first base. Library creation used PCR. Sequenced using an Illumina HiSeq 2500. To reduce PCR and sequencing biases, unique molecular identifiers were incorporated into the TCR beta cDNA libraries. Approximately 500,000 cDNA molecules were obtained per 1 to 10 million input T cells, so each molecule approximated one T cell. The patient libraries were prepared and sequenced with the same protocol used for the earlier healthy control dataset. Samples belonging to the same batch were prepared together, multiplexed and sequenced on a shared HiSeq lane. The authors' pipeline ran thus. MIGEC handled the raw barcoded reads, throwing out single-read molecular identifier groups before consensus assembly and CDR3 extraction. Clonotype tables were post-analysed with VDJtools, normalizing diversity by down-sampling all datasets to the smallest sample size. In repertoire overlap clustering, CDR3 amino acid sequences, but not nucleotide sequences, were matched to correct batch-related cross-sample contamination. Using fastp at Q25 and MiXCR, TCRdb reprocessed the public reads and kept productive beta chains. Each CDR3 protein gets just one entry, which takes the most common genes and DNA from the rows behind it. These V and J calls rely on TCRdb rather than the paper's analysis. Here the sample has about 540,000 distinct CDR3 sequences; approximately 31% occur a single time. Under 7% of the sample is taken by the ten largest.

The source is a girl under 18 with multiple sclerosis. The rearranged chain carries TRBV2 and TRBJ1-1; the D segment cannot be called with confidence. Sequencing was carried out using blood. The sequenced DNA: TGTGCCAGCACATGGGAATCGGAAGCTTTCTTT. Its amino acids are CASTWESEAFF.